These 26 T cell receptor beta chains originate from one sample sequenced in a study of blood T cell repertoires in COVID-19. Repertoires were generated with immunoSEQ multiplex PCR, while TCRdb's copy carries only in-frame clones and drops some. The data contain 300,000 to 350,000 clones, around 90% of them seen just once; the ten biggest clones take up approximately 2.4%. What was sequenced was peripheral blood. The receptor source for this set is a young man with active or convalescent COVID-19.

The chain is built from TRBV5-8 and TRBJ1-2; D is possibly TRBD1 (6 bases). V lost 0 bases, J lost 0 bases, and 12 bases lay in between. This CDR3 is built from 16 residues. Germline values: CDR1 SGHTS, CDR2 YDEGEE. CDR3 loop: CASSLAHRTANYGYTF. The CDR3 DNA reads TGTGCCAGCAGCTTGGCACACCGGACAGCTAACTATGGCTACACCTTC.

V gene TRBV5-1 combines with J gene TRBJ2-1; TRBD2 might be the D (5 bases). CDR3 length: 15 residues. The V gene lost 0 bases and the J gene lost 6 bases, with 13 bases spanning the gap. CDR1 is SGHRS, CDR2 YFSETQ, per germline. CDR3 bases: TGCGCCAGCAGCTTGGAACGGGGTAGTCGCAATGAGCAGTTCTTC. This codes for CASSLERGSRNEQFF.

The gene calls are TRBV25-1 and TRBJ2-7, with D possibly TRBD1 on 5 matching bases. Between the trimmed V and J ends, which lost 1 base and 3 bases, there was a span of 10 bases. The CDR3 consists of 14 residues. Germline CDR1 MGHDK, CDR2 SYGVNS. Here the CDR3 reads CASSESGRDYEQYF. CDR3 nucleotides: TGTGCCAGCAGTGAATCTGGCAGGGACTACGAGCAGTACTTC.

The chain employs TRBV3-1 (or the pseudogene TRBV3-2) and TRBJ2-5, with unresolved D. Between the trimmed V and J ends, which lost 0 bases and 1 base, there was a span of 9 bases. Germline V gene data show CDR1 as LGHDT and CDR2 as YNNKEL (reference sequence). The CDR3 consists of 15 residues. CDR3 loop: CASSQDWSSQETQYF. The CDR3 DNA is TGTGCCAGCAGCCAAGATTGGTCTAGCCAAGAGACCCAGTACTTC.

This chain links TRBV7-2 with TRBJ2-7; no clear D. V was clipped by 4 bases and J by 0 bases, with 7 bases between them. The CDR3 totals 13 residues. Looked up from germline, CDR1 is SGHTA and CDR2 is FQGNSA. The CDR3 is CASSSYTSYEQYF. CDR3 sequence (DNA): TGTGCCAGCAGCTCTTACACCTCCTACGAGCAGTACTTC.

This clone was seen more than once but under ten times. The CDR3 reads CATCRVGGNTEAFF. Written as DNA, the CDR3 is TGTGCGACCTGTCGAGTAGGAGGGAACACTGAAGCTTTCTTT. The gene calls are TRBV12-5 and TRBJ1-1; no clear D gene. The germline V gene encodes CDR1 LGHNT and CDR2 FRNRAP. The CDR3 runs to 14 residues.

The rearrangement uses TRBV5-6 and TRBJ2-1; D is undetermined. This CDR3 region has 16 residues. Germline lookup yields CDR1 SGHDT and CDR2 YYEEEE. V dropped 1 base and J dropped 2 bases, with 13 bases sitting between them. The CDR3 DNA follows: TGTGCCAGCAGCTTGCTTACGAGGTTAACCTACAATGAGCAGTTCTTC. Amino acids: CASSLLTRLTYNEQFF. Together with reference TRBV5-6 and TRBJ2-1, the CDR3 gives the full variable domain: DAGVTQSPTHLIKTRGQQVTLRCSPKSGHDTVSWYQQALGQGPQFIFQYYEEEERQRGNFPDRFSGHQFPNYSSELNVNALLLGDSALYLCASSLLTRLTYNEQFFGPGTRLTVL.

The chain recombines TRBV5-1 with TRBJ2-7; 8 positions match TRBD1. Germline trimming cut 2 bases from V and 2 bases from J; bases unmatched to any gene: 6. CDR1 SGHRS and CDR2 YFSETQ come from the germline V gene. The CDR3 is 15 residues long. As DNA, the CDR3 is TGCGCCAGCAGCTTTAGACAGGGGACAACCTACGAGCAGTACTTC. It specifies CASSFRQGTTYEQYF.

This sequence joins TRBV4-2 and TRBJ2-7; 9 nucleotides match TRBD2. The junction had 11 bases not matched to a gene; V was cut back by 3 bases and J by 2 bases. In germline, CDR1 is LGHNA, CDR2 YNFKEQ. The CDR3 contains 17 residues. CDR3 region: CASSQDYWTSATYEQYF. In DNA form, the CDR3 reads TGTGCCAGCAGCCAGGACTATTGGACTAGCGCTACCTACGAGCAGTACTTC.

The chain employs TRBV4-3 and TRBJ2-6; D is unresolved. CDR1 and CDR2 (germline): LGHNA, YSLEER. The CDR3 consists of 21 residues. Deletions cut 4 bases from V and 5 bases from J, with 30 bases between. The CDR3 spells CASSPYSPGTFLTYRANVLTF. In nucleotides, the CDR3 is TGCGCCAGCAGCCCTTACAGTCCAGGAACCTTCCTTACATACCGGGCCAACGTCCTGACTTTC.

Note on this clone: Other DNA sequences of this sample code for an identical CDR3. This chain connects TRBV27 to TRBJ2-1; unclear D gene. Per germline, CDR1 MNHEY and CDR2 SMNVEV (reference sequence). Deletions cut 0 bases from V and 5 bases from J, with 5 bases between. CDR3 length equals 13 residues. The CDR3 reads CASSLSSNNEQFF. The DNA for the CDR3 is TGTGCCAGCAGTTTATCTAGCAACAATGAGCAGTTCTTC.

The chain links TRBV18 to TRBJ1-5; 7 positions agree with TRBD1. The trim removed 4 bases at V and 3 bases at J, leaving 12 bases unmatched. Germline V gene data show CDR1 as KGHSH and CDR2 as LQKENI. The CDR3 spans 17 residues. This chain's CDR3 is CASSQDYRGFNNQPQHF. The CDR3 coding sequence is TGTGCCAGCTCACAAGATTACAGGGGTTTTAACAATCAGCCCCAGCATTTT.

CDR3 protein: CASSPSRTSGTETQYF. The CDR3 DNA sequence: TGTGCCAGCTCACCATCCCGGACTAGCGGGACAGAGACCCAGTACTTC. The rearrangement joins TRBV18 to TRBJ2-5; 12 positions match TRBD2. Germline V gene sequence: CDR1 KGHSH, CDR2 LQKENI. CDR3 length: 16 residues. Trimming removed 2 bases from V and 4 bases from J; junction bases left unmatched: 5.

The genes are TRBV6-5 and TRBJ2-1, with 7 bases matching TRBD1. Trimming cost V 8 bases and J 8 bases; bases outside gene matches: 6. The CDR3 consists of 12 residues. Germline V gene lookup returns CDR1 MNHEY and CDR2 SVGAGI. CDR3 amino acids: CASRQGPDEQFF. In DNA form, the CDR3 reads TGTGCCAGCCGACAGGGTCCCGATGAGCAGTTCTTC.

The chain joins TRBV19 to TRBJ2-7, with a weak D call TRBD1 (6 bases). The length of the CDR3 is 14 residues. Germline values: CDR1 LNHDA, CDR2 SQIVND (reference sequence). Trimming took off 2 bases at V and 3 bases at J, with 11 bases between the two ends. CDR3 loop: CASSIKDRGYEQYF. In DNA, the CDR3 is TGTGCCAGTAGTATAAAGGACAGAGGCTACGAGCAGTACTTC. The complete variable domain, with remaining parts taken from reference TRBV19 and TRBJ2-7, reads DGGITQSPKYLFRKEGQNVTLSCEQNLNHDAMYWYRQDPGQGLRLIYYSQIVNDFQKGDIAEGYSVSREKKESFPLTVTSAQKNPTAFYLCASSIKDRGYEQYFGPGTRLTVT.

The chain couples TRBV2 to TRBJ1-5, with TRBD1 as a possible D gene (5 bases). Trimming removed 1 base at V and 3 bases at J, with 7 bases between. The germline CDR1 and CDR2 sequences are SNHLY and FYNNEI. CDR3 size: 14 residues. CDR3 nucleotides: TGTGCCAGCAGTGAAGGACAGTACAATCAGCCCCAGCATTTT. It yields the protein CASSEGQYNQPQHF.

The rearrangement uses TRBV9 and TRBJ1-1, with D perhaps matching TRBD1 (6 bases). CDR1 and CDR2 (germline): SGDLS, YYNGEE. V lost 0 bases and J lost 11, with 26 bases in between. CDR3 length equals 17 residues. The CDR3 nucleotides read TGTGCCAGCAGCGTAGGCGAGGGGATTGTGCGGGGGGCGAAGGCTTTCTTT. Its translation is CASSVGEGIVRGAKAFF.

The chain combines TRBV5-6 with TRBJ1-3; D is perhaps TRBD1 (5 bases). The CDR3 runs 13 residues. The germline V and J ends were trimmed by 4 bases and 8 bases, with 13 bases remaining between them. Germline CDR1 is SGHDT and CDR2 is YYEEEE. As DNA, the CDR3 is TGTGCCAGCAGCGCCACAGGAGTGTACACCATATATTTT. Translated: CASSATGVYTIYF.

This clone was seen a handful of times. J is TRBJ2-7 and V is TRBV10-3; TRBD1 aligns across 7 bases. This CDR3 contains 12 residues. Germline CDR1 reads ENHRY; CDR2 reads SYGVKD. V was pared by 10 bases and J by 5 bases, with 8 bases of the junction left unmatched. The CDR3 DNA reads as TGTGCCAGCCGAGGACAGGTCCACGAGCAGTACTTC. Protein product: CASRGQVHEQYF.

V usage is TRBV27 and J usage is TRBJ1-3, with D possibly being TRBD1 (6 bases). This CDR3 has 13 residues. From germline, CDR1 is MNHEY and CDR2 SMNVEV (reference sequence). The V end lost 5 bases, the J end lost 4 bases, and 9 bases lay between the germline ends. Here the CDR3 reads CASSAGQGNTIYF. The CDR3 coding sequence is TGTGCCAGCAGTGCCGGACAGGGAAACACCATATATTTT.

The V gene is TRBV2, the J gene TRBJ1-1; 9 bases align to TRBD1. Germline V gene data show CDR1 as SNHLY and CDR2 as FYNNEI. The CDR3 has 15 amino acids. V lost 7 bases to trimming and J lost 0 bases; unmatched junction nucleotides: 6. CDR3 nucleotide sequence: TGTGCCAGCAAGGACAGGGGCGGAATGAACACTGAAGCTTTCTTT. It translates to CASKDRGGMNTEAFF.

The CDR3 bases are TGTGCCAGCAGTTCTCACGACAGCGGGTCGACCCAGTACTTC. It specifies CASSSHDSGSTQYF. The chain is built from TRBV6-5 and TRBJ2-5, with TRBD2 as a possible D gene (6 bases). CDR3 length: 14 residues. The germline V gene has CDR1 MNHEY and CDR2 SVGAGI. Trimming pared 4 bases from V and 7 bases from J, leaving 16 bases between.

The chain carries TRBV10-3 and TRBJ2-5, with D unclear. V was shortened by 10 bases and J by 4 bases, with 13 bases between the two germline ends. The CDR3 is 12 residues long. Germline values: CDR1 ENHRY, CDR2 SYGVKD. This CDR3 is CATEDSGETQYF. The CDR3 bases are TGTGCCACCGAGGATTCGGGAGAGACCCAGTACTTC.

The J gene is TRBJ1-5, the V gene TRBV28; 7 bases are a match to TRBD1. The V gene's germline CDR1 is MDHEN and CDR2 SYDVKM. V lost 8 bases and J lost 6; bases outside the gene matches: 7. The CDR3 loop spans 13 amino acids. The CDR3 loop reads CASGSQGPQPQHF. The DNA for the CDR3 is TGTGCCAGCGGCTCACAGGGGCCTCAGCCCCAGCATTTT.

The chain couples TRBV4-3 to TRBJ1-1, with D possibly matching TRBD1 (5 bases). Deletions cut 1 base from V and 8 bases from J, with 20 bases between. The CDR3 spans 16 residues. Germline V CDR1 and CDR2: LGHNA, YSLEER. The CDR3 DNA is TGCGCCAGCAGCCAAGTCGGGGGGTCGTGGGATTCGGAAGCTTTCTTT. Translated: CASSQVGGSWDSEAFF.

The V and J genes are TRBV11-2 and TRBJ2-7, with TRBD2 matching 7 bases. Germline assignment: CDR1 SGHAT and CDR2 FQNNGV. The trim removed 4 bases at V and 4 bases at J, leaving 16 bases unmatched. The CDR3 contains 17 residues. CDR3 coding DNA: TGTGCCAGCAGCTCCCTGGGGTCGGGACTACGTCAATACGAGCAGTACTTC. Translated, it gives CASSSLGSGLRQYEQYF.